These 24 T cell receptor beta chains originate from one sample sequenced in a study of control samples from healthy donors and cancer patients. This table comes from immunoSEQ multiplex PCR, and its TCRdb copy is limited to in-frame clones, with some not included. The sample contains around 110,000 clones, over 90% of which appear only once. Sample: blood. The receptors come from a man aged 30 to 45 in good health.

V gene TRBV5-1 combines with J gene TRBJ2-5; a possible D gene is TRBD2 (7 bases). This CDR3 is built from 16 residues. Germline V CDR1 and CDR2: SGHRS, YFSETQ. Trimming took off 0 bases at V and 2 bases at J, with 14 bases between the two ends. The CDR3 bases are TGCGCCAGCAGCTTGGCGGCGCGGGGGCCACAAGAGACCCAGTACTTC. It is translated as CASSLAARGPQETQYF.

The chain carries TRBV29-1 and TRBJ1-1; D uncertain. This CDR3 comprises 12 residues. Germline CDR1 reads SQVTM; CDR2 reads ANQGSEA. Trimming took 1 base from V and 5 from J, leaving 8 bases between them. In nucleotides, the CDR3 is TGCAGCGTTGAAGGACGAGGGACTGAAGCTTTCTTT. Protein: CSVEGRGTEAFF.

The chain carries TRBV11-2 and TRBJ2-3; the match to TRBD2 covers 8 bases. This CDR3 spans 16 amino acids. Germline trimming cut 6 bases from V and 2 bases from J; bases unmatched to any gene: 10. Looked up from germline, CDR1 is SGHAT and CDR2 is FQNNGV. This chain's CDR3 is CASSPELAAYTDTQYF. CDR3 nucleotides: TGTGCCAGCAGTCCCGAACTAGCGGCCTACACAGATACGCAGTATTTT.

There are a few counts of this clone. This chain uses TRBV30 with TRBJ1-1, with 7 positions matching TRBD1. Germline V gene lookup returns CDR1 GTSNPN and CDR2 SVGIG (reference sequence). The trim removed 2 bases at V and 5 bases at J, leaving 11 bases unmatched. This CDR3 contains 15 residues. The CDR3 loop is CAWSTRQGGATEAFF. CDR3 in DNA: TGTGCCTGGAGTACACGACAGGGTGGAGCGACTGAAGCTTTCTTT.

J is TRBJ1-3 and V is TRBV2, with D possibly matching TRBD1 (5 bases). Germline CDR1 SNHLY, CDR2 FYNNEI. The length of the CDR3 is 15 residues. Deletions cut 5 bases from V and 2 bases from J, with 13 bases between. The CDR3 DNA is TGTGCCAGCAGTCGGGGGGGAGTAACTGGAAACACCATATATTTT. It is translated as CASSRGGVTGNTIYF.

The J gene is TRBJ1-1, the V gene TRBV5-1; D may be TRBD1 (5 bases). The germline gives CDR1 SGHRS, CDR2 YFSETQ. Trimming took off 2 bases at V and 3 bases at J, with 11 bases between the two ends. The CDR3 runs to 14 residues. CDR3 in DNA: TGCGCCAGCAGCTTAGGTCTCAGGGACACTGAAGCTTTCTTT. As protein: CASSLGLRDTEAFF.

V gene TRBV4-2 combines with J gene TRBJ1-4; 7 bases match TRBD1. Germline CDR1 reads LGHNA; CDR2 reads YNFKEQ. With V trimmed by 4 bases and J by 5 bases, 10 bases remained unmatched. The length of the CDR3 is 16 residues. The DNA for the CDR3 is TGTGCCAGCAGCCGGGGTACCGGGACAGAAAATGAAAAACTGTTTTTT. This codes for CASSRGTGTENEKLFF.

V and J are TRBV2 and TRBJ1-5; 7 nucleotides match TRBD1. Unmatched junction bases numbered 7, after V lost 6 bases and J lost 5 bases. This CDR3 region has 14 residues. From germline, CDR1 is SNHLY and CDR2 FYNNEI. The CDR3 DNA reads as TGTGCCAGCAGCGGGAGACAGGGAGATCAGCCCCAGCATTTT. Translated: CASSGRQGDQPQHF.

J is TRBJ1-6 and V is TRBV27, with 10 nucleotides matching TRBD1. The CDR3 spans 16 residues. The germline V gene has CDR1 MNHEY and CDR2 SMNVEV (reference sequence). Losses at the gene ends were 5 bases for V and 10 bases for J; bases not matched to a gene: 11. CDR3 coding DNA: TGTGCCAGCAGTACCCGAGGGACAGGGGCAGGATCACCCCTCCACTTT. Residues: CASSTRGTGAGSPLHF.

The chain recombines TRBV30 with TRBJ2-2, with 7 bases identical to TRBD2. The CDR3 contains 15 residues. Trimming at V came to 2 bases and at J to 6 bases, leaving 9 bases not matched to a gene. CDR1 GTSNPN and CDR2 SVGIG come from the germline V gene (reference sequence). The CDR3 sequence: CAWSPYRRGAGELFF. The DNA of the CDR3 is TGTGCCTGGAGTCCCTACAGACGGGGGGCCGGGGAGCTGTTTTTT.

The V gene is TRBV12-3 or TRBV12-4, the J gene TRBJ1-5; D remains unclear. The CDR3 sequence is 13 residues long. Trimming shortened V by 4 bases and J by 0 bases, and 4 bases separated the two germline ends. This CDR3 is CASSYNSNQPQHF. In DNA, the CDR3 is TGTGCCAGCAGTTACAATAGCAATCAGCCCCAGCATTTT.

The chain has TRBV19 and TRBJ1-5; the match to TRBD1 covers 8 bases. The CDR3 runs 13 residues. The ends lost 7 bases at V and 4 bases at J; junction bases unmatched: 3. Germline values: CDR1 LNHDA, CDR2 SQIVND (reference sequence). The CDR3 loop is CASTWTGNQPQHF. CDR3 DNA: TGTGCCAGTACCTGGACAGGGAATCAGCCCCAGCATTTT.

The genes are TRBV5-1 and TRBJ2-7, with TRBD1 identical over 9 bases. The V and J ends lost 3 bases and 6 bases, in that order; junction bases with no gene match: 4. CDR1 and CDR2 (germline): SGHRS, YFSETQ. The CDR3 sequence is 13 residues long. The CDR3 bases are TGCGCCAGCAGCTACACAGGGGGCGGCGAGCAGTACGTC. The encoded protein is CASSYTGGGEQYV.

This chain links TRBV4-1 with TRBJ2-7; TRBD2 might be the D (5 bases). The CDR3 has 16 amino acids. Germline lookup yields CDR1 MGHRA and CDR2 YSYEKL. V lost 3 bases, J lost 1 base, and 16 bases lay in between. CDR3 in amino acids: CASSQGTGVASYEQYF. The DNA for the CDR3 is TGCGCCAGCAGCCAGGGTACCGGGGTAGCGTCCTACGAGCAGTACTTC.

There are a few counts of this clone. CDR3 sequence: CASSVTTLDEKLFF. Here the CDR3 DNA reads TGTGCCAGTAGTGTGACTACACTGGATGAAAAACTGTTTTTT. This chain links TRBV19 with TRBJ1-4; D is unresolved. The length of the CDR3 is 14 residues. Between the trimmed V and J ends, which lost 5 bases and 6 bases, there was a span of 13 bases. In germline, CDR1 is LNHDA, CDR2 SQIVND (reference sequence).

The rearrangement joins TRBV19 to TRBJ1-1; no firm D call. CDR3 size: 12 residues. Germline V gene sequence: CDR1 LNHDA, CDR2 SQIVND (reference sequence). Trimming took 11 bases from V and 10 from J, leaving 20 bases between them. The CDR3 is CASRDEGWGAFF. The CDR3 DNA sequence: TGTGCCTCCCGTGACGAGGGTTGGGGAGCTTTCTTT.

CDR3 residues: CASRTVGQVVSPLHF. The CDR3 DNA is TGTGCCAGCAGGACGGTCGGGCAGGTCGTTTCACCCCTCCACTTT. The chain combines TRBV6-5 with TRBJ1-6; D gene ambiguous. With 6 bases removed from V and 9 bases from J, the gap between germline ends came to 18 bases. CDR3 size: 15 residues. The germline gives CDR1 MNHEY, CDR2 SVGAGI.

In nucleotides, the CDR3 is TGTGCCAGCAGCTCCCCACAGGGGCTGAACTATGGCTACACCTTC. This codes for CASSSPQGLNYGYTF. The V gene is TRBV9, the J gene TRBJ1-2, with 7 bases lining up with TRBD1. The trim removed 4 bases at V and 2 bases at J, leaving 8 bases unmatched. CDR3 size: 15 residues. In germline, CDR1 is SGDLS, CDR2 YYNGEE.

The J gene is TRBJ2-7, the V gene TRBV6-5; the D gene is possibly TRBD1 (5 bases). This CDR3 contains 15 residues. Germline V lookup: CDR1 MNHEY, CDR2 SVGAGI. The V gene lost 7 bases and the J gene lost 2 bases, with 18 bases spanning the gap. The CDR3 spells CASTALLGETYEQYV. The CDR3 nucleotides read TGTGCCAGCACCGCTCTCCTAGGGGAAACCTACGAGCAGTACGTC.

This sequence joins TRBV27 and TRBJ2-2; tentative D call: TRBD1 (5 bases). Germline V gene data show CDR1 as MNHEY and CDR2 as SMNVEV (reference sequence). The ends were cut back, 0 bases at V and 6 bases at J, with 8 bases in the middle. The CDR3 sequence is 14 residues long. The CDR3: CASSLSPTAGELFF. The CDR3 coding sequence is TGTGCCAGCAGTTTATCGCCGACAGCCGGGGAGCTGTTTTTT.

The chain links TRBV7-7 to TRBJ2-3; 8 nucleotides agree with TRBD2. The CDR3 is 15 amino acids. Germline lookup yields CDR1 SSHAT and CDR2 FNYEAQ (reference sequence). Losses at the gene ends were 4 bases for V and 7 bases for J; bases not matched to a gene: 10. CDR3 sequence (DNA): TGTGCCAGCAGCTCCCCACAGGGCGGGAGGAATACGCAGTATTTT. Its translation is CASSSPQGGRNTQYF.

The chain uses TRBV6-4 and TRBJ2-7, with D uncertain. The CDR3 has 9 residues. Germline assignment: CDR1 MRHNA and CDR2 SNTAGT. V was trimmed by 8 bases and J by 6 bases, leaving 5 bases between them. The CDR3 spells CASQVEQYV. The DNA for the CDR3 is TGTGCCAGCCAGGTCGAGCAGTACGTC.

The rearrangement uses TRBV6-1 and TRBJ2-7; the D is unclear. V lost 0 bases and J 4 bases, leaving 7 bases between the germline ends. The CDR3 has 13 residues. The germline CDR1 and CDR2 sequences are MNHNS and SASEGT. The CDR3 sequence is CASSEALQYEQYF. CDR3 sequence (DNA): TGTGCCAGCAGTGAAGCGTTACAATACGAGCAGTACTTC.

The chain links TRBV11-3 to TRBJ2-7; 10 bases agree with TRBD1. V shed 0 bases, J shed 5 bases, and the junction held 4 bases outside the gene matches. CDR1 SGHNT and CDR2 YENEEA come from the germline V gene. The CDR3 length is 15 residues. CDR3 DNA sequence: TGTGCCAGCAGCTTAGATTTCGGGACAGGGGACGAGCAGTACTTC. Amino acids: CASSLDFGTGDEQYF.